Sequencing of this TCR beta chain was carried out in a study of beta chain features in type 1 diabetes. In regard to this clone: As yet, its antigen is unknown.

Each of the CD4+ naive, central memory, regulatory and stem cell-like memory populations was sorted via CD45RO/CCR7/CD25/CD127/CD95/CD27. Broader study findings: All four CD4+ subsets from Type 1 diabetes patients carried moderately but significantly shorter TCRB CDR3s.

The isolated RNA, all of it, was reverse transcribed, so expressed TCRB transcripts were what got sequenced. Data came from immunoSEQ multiplex PCR; TCRdb stores just in-frame clones and leaves some out. The sample has approximately 300,000 clones; around 10% are singletons. This CDR3 is built from 14 residues. Germline V CDR1 and CDR2: LGHNA, YSLEER. Trimming cost V 2 bases and J 1 base, with 6 bases left between them. This TCR derives from a young woman in good health. The chain couples TRBV4-3 to TRBJ1-3, with D possibly being TRBD1 (5 bases). The specimen was naive CD4+ T cells from blood. CDR3 protein: CASSQQGSGNTIYF. CDR3 DNA: TGCGCCAGCAGCCAACAGGGTTCTGGAAACACCATATATTTT.